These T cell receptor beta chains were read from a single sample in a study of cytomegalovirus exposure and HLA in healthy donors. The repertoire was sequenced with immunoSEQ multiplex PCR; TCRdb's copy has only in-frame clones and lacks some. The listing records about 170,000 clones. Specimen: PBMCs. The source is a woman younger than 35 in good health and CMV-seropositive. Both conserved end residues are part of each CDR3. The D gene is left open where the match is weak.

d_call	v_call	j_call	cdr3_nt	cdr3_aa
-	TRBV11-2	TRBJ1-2	TGTGCCAGCAGCCAAGACAGAAACTATGGCTACACCTTC	CASSQDRNYGYTF
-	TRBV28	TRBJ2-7	TGTGCCAGCAGTCCCCACTACGGAGAGCAGTACTTC	CASSPHYGEQYF
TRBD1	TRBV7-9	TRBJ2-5	TGTGCCAGCACCCCCCTCCTGGACAGGGGACTCCAAGAGACCCAGTACTTC	CASTPLLDRGLQETQYF
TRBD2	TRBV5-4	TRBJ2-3	TGTGCCAGCAGCTTGTCCGGCGGGAGGGCCGGCGCAGATACGCAGTATTTT	CASSLSGGRAGADTQYF
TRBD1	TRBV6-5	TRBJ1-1	TGTGCCAGCAGTCCAACAGGGGGGACTGAAGCTTTCTTT	CASSPTGGTEAFF
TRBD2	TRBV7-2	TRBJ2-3	TGTGCCAGCAGCTTAGCGGATTGGGGGGGGAGAGCTGAAGATACGCAGTATTTT	CASSLADWGGRAEDTQYF
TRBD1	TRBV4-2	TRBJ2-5	TGTGCCAGCAGCGGACAGGGGGAGACTTTGGAGACCCAGTACTTC	CASSGQGETLETQYF
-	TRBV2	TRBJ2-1	TGTGCCAGCAGTGAGGGGGGAGAAGAGCAGTTCTTC	CASSEGGEEQFF
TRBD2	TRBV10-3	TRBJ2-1	TGTGCCATCAGTGAGCCGCGGGGGAATGAGCAGTTCTTC	CAISEPRGNEQFF
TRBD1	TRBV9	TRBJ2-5	TGTGCCAGCAGCGTAGACAGGGGGAGAGAGACCCAGTACTTC	CASSVDRGRETQYF
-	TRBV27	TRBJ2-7	TGTGCCAGCTCCCGGGACATATACTACGAGCAGTACTTC	CASSRDIYYEQYF
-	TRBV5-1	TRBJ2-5	TGCGCCAGCAGCCATACCGGATGGGCGCAAGAGACCCAGTACTTC	CASSHTGWAQETQYF
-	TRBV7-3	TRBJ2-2	TGTGCCAGCAGCATTGGACTAGGGGGGACCGGGGAGCTGTTTTTT	CASSIGLGGTGELFF
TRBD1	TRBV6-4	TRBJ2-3	TGTGCCAGCAGTAAGGGACAGGGGACAGATACGCAGTATTTT	CASSKGQGTDTQYF
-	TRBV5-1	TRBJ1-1	TGCGCCAGCAGCTTGAAGCCAGCGACTGAAGCTTTCTTT	CASSLKPATEAFF
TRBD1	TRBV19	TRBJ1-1	TGTGCCAGTAGTGTCGGACAGGGGGCGACGGCTGAAGCTTTCTTT	CASSVGQGATAEAFF
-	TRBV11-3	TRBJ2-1	TGTGCCAGCAGCCCCTCGGCAGCGGTCATGTCGAATGAGCAGTTCTTC	CASSPSAAVMSNEQFF
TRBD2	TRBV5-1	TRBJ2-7	TGCGCCAGCAGCGTGGGACTAGCGGGACACGAGCAGTACTTC	CASSVGLAGHEQYF
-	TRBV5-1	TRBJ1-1	TGCGCCAGCAGCTCCGGGGAAAAGCACACTGAAGCTTTCTTT	CASSSGEKHTEAFF
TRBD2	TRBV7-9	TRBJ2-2	TGTGCCAGCAGCTTAGGGGTAGCGGGAGGACCAGGCACCGGGGAGCTGTTTTTT	CASSLGVAGGPGTGELFF
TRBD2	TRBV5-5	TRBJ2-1	TGTGCCAGCAGCTTGTCCCTAGCGGCTTACAATGAGCAGTTCTTC	CASSLSLAAYNEQFF
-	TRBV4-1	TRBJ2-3	TGCGCCAGCAGCCAAGAAGGAGGGGATACGCAGTATTTT	CASSQEGGDTQYF
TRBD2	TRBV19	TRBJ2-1	TGTGCCAGTAACAAGCCTAGCGGGTCCTACAATGAGCAGTTCTTC	CASNKPSGSYNEQFF
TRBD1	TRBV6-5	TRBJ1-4	TGTGCCAGCAGTCTCACAGGGGAAACTAATGAAAAACTGTTTTTT	CASSLTGETNEKLFF
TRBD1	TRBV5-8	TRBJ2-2	TGTGCCAGCAGCATCGGACAGGGCCTAAACACCGGGGAGCTGTTTTTT	CASSIGQGLNTGELFF
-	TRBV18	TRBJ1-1	TGTGCCAGCTCACCCGACAGATTTGAGACTGAAGCTTTCTTT	CASSPDRFETEAFF
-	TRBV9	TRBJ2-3	TGTGCCAGCAGCGTAGAAGAACTAGGCCTAACAGATACGCAGTATTTT	CASSVEELGLTDTQYF
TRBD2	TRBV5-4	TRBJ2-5	TGTGCCAGCAGCTCGACTAGCGGGGGGGCCCGGGAGACCCAGTACTTC	CASSSTSGGARETQYF
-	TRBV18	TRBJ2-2	TGTGCCAGCTCAGGGGAGGTCACCGGGGAGCTGTTTTTT	CASSGEVTGELFF
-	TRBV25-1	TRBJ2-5	TGTGCCAGCAGTGATCCCCGCAGGGCCCAAGAGACCCAGTACTTC	CASSDPRRAQETQYF
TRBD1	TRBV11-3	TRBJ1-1	TGTGCCAGCAGCTTAGGAGGGGGCGGTGAAGCTTTCTTT	CASSLGGGGEAFF
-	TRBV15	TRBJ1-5	TGTGCCACCAGCATCGACAGAAGCAATCAGCCCCAGCATTTT	CATSIDRSNQPQHF
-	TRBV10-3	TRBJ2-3	TGTGCCATCAGCGATGGGTTAGCGGCCACAGATACGCAGTATTTT	CAISDGLAATDTQYF
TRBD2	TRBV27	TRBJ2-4	TGTGCCAGCAGTTCCGGACTAGCGGGGACCAAAAACATTCAGTACTTC	CASSSGLAGTKNIQYF
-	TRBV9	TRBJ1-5	TGTGCCAGCAGCGTAGACGGGGATCAGCCCCAGCATTTT	CASSVDGDQPQHF
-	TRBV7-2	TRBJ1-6	TGTGCCAGCCGGGAGAGGAACCGGCGAAATTCACCCCTCCACTTT	CASRERNRRNSPLHF
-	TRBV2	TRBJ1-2	TGTGCCAGCAGTGAAACGACAGTCAACTATGGCTACACCTTC	CASSETTVNYGYTF
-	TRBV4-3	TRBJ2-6	TGCGCCAGCAGCCCCTTTGCAGGCCCTTCTGGGGCCAACGTCCTGACTTTC	CASSPFAGPSGANVLTF
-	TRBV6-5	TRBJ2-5	TGTGCCAGCTCTCGCTCGGAGCGGGTGAGGGAGACCCAGTACTTC	CASSRSERVRETQYF
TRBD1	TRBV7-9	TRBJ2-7	TGTGCCAGCAGCTCGACAGGGGGCTCTTACGAGCAGTACTTC	CASSSTGGSYEQYF
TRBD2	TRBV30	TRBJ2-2	TGTGCCTGGAGTCCTAGCGGGTACCGCACCGGGGAGCTGTTTTTT	CAWSPSGYRTGELFF
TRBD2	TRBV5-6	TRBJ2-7	TGTGCCAACTTAGCGGGGATCCCCCCCTACGAGCAGTACTTC	CANLAGIPPYEQYF
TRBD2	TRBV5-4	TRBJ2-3	TGTGCCAGCAGCCCCCGTGGGCTAGCGGGAACAGATACGCAGTATTTT	CASSPRGLAGTDTQYF
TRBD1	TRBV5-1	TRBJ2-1	TGCGCCAGCAGCTTGTTAACAGGGGGCTTGAATGAGCAGTTCTTC	CASSLLTGGLNEQFF
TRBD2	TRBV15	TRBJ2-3	TGTGCCACCAGCGGCTACCCGAAGCGGGAGAAAACAGATACGCAGTATTTT	CATSGYPKREKTDTQYF
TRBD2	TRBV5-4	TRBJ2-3	TGTGCCAGCAGGGCCGGGACTACCCATCTTAATACGCAGTATTTT	CASRAGTTHLNTQYF
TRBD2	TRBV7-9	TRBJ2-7	TGTGCCACCGGAGAGACTAGCGGGAGCCACGGGCAGTACTTC	CATGETSGSHGQYF
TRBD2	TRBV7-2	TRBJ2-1	TGTGCCAGCCTCTTGCGGACTAGCTCCCACAATGAGCAGTTCTTC	CASLLRTSSHNEQFF